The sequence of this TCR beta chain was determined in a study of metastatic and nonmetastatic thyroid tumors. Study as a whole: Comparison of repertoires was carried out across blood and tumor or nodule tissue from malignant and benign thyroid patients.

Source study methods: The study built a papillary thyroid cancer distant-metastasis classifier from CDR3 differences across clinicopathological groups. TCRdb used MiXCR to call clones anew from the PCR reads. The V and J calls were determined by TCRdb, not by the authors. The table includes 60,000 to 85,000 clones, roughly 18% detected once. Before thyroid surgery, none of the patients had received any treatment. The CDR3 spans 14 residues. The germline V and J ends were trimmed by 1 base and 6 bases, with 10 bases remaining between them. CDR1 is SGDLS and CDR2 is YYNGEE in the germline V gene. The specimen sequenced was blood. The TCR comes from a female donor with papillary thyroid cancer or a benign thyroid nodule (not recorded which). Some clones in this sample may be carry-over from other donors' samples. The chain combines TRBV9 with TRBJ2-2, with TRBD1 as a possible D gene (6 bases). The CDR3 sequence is CASSVQGSAGELFF. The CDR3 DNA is TGTGCCAGCAGCGTACAGGGGAGTGCCGGGGAGCTGTTTTTT.